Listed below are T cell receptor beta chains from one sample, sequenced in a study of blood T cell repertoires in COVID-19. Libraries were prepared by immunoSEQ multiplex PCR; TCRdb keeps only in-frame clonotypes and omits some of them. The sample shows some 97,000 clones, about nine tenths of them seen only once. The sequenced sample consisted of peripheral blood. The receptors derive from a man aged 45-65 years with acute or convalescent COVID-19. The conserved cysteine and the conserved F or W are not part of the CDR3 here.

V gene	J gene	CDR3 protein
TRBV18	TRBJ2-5	ASSPSTGKIETQY
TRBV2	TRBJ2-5	ATVAGGRETQY
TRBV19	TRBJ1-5	ASSTSGIQRNQPQH
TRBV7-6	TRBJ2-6	ASSSPRTSGVSGANVLT
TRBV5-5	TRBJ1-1	ASSLRTGVAEAF
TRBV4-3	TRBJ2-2	ASSQYRGLGGELF
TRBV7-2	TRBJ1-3	ASSLVTGPFGNTIY
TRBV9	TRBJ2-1	ASSIGTGGPHSYNEQF
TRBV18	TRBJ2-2	ASPTGDPDRGLIDTGELF
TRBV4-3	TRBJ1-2	ASSQEVTANYGYT
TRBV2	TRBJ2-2	ASSAQGVGELF
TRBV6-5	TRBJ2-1	ASGRQSSYNEQF
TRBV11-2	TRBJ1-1	ASSHNRGNTEAF
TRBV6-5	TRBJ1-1	ASSSTTGVNTEAF
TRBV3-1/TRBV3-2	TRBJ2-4	ASSLSGQKNIQY
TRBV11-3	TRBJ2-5	ASSLGSGRRQETQY
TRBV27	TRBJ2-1	ASSLVGTSGSLRYGPPNEQF
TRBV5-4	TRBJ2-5	ASSLLAGAGETQY
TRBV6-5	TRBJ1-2	ASSNRDRVDGYT
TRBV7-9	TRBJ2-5	ASSLGAGGQETQY